The 10 T cell receptor beta chains listed next were all sequenced from one sample in a study of T-cell memory formation after mild COVID-19. Each CDR3 protein gets one entry after TCRdb re-called the 5' RACE reads with MiXCR. The table has a few hundred thousand distinct CDR3 sequences, 25% to 30% seen once. Sample: PBMCs or a T cell subset sorted from them (not recorded which). All receptors derive from an adult woman who had mild COVID-19 (a few samples of this study predate the infection). Cell type and time point are not known.

V is TRBV12-3 or TRBV12-4 and J is TRBJ2-5; a weak D match, TRBD1 (5 bases). V dropped 3 bases and J dropped 4 bases, with 12 bases sitting between them. This CDR3 spans 14 amino acids. The CDR3 coding sequence is TGTGCCAGCAGTTTTCTCGGCAGGGCAGAGACCCAGTACTTC. Protein: CASSFLGRAETQYF.

The rearrangement joins TRBV14 to TRBJ2-5; TRBD1 might be the D (6 bases). In germline, CDR1 is SGHDN, CDR2 FVKESK. V lost 4 bases, J lost 3 bases, and 12 bases lay in between. The CDR3 is made up of 14 amino acids. CDR3 residues: CASSPLRTEETQYF. The CDR3 coding sequence is TGTGCCAGCAGCCCCTTAAGGACAGAAGAGACCCAGTACTTC.

This clonotype was counted only a few times. The chain is built from TRBV12-3 or TRBV12-4 and TRBJ2-1, with a weak D call TRBD1 (6 bases). V lost 1 base to trimming and J lost 8 bases, with 12 bases between them. CDR3 length: 14 residues. CDR3 in DNA: TGTGCCAGCAGTTTAGAGATCAGGGGATATGAGCAGTTCTTC. Translation: CASSLEIRGYEQFF.

V gene TRBV3-1 combines with J gene TRBJ2-2; 7 bases agree with TRBD2. CDR3 length: 15 residues. Germline V lookup: CDR1 LGHDT, CDR2 YNNKEL (reference sequence). Trimming took 3 bases from V and 2 from J; bases not matched to a gene: 3. CDR3 protein: CASSQGLRNTGELFF. The CDR3 DNA follows: TGTGCCAGCAGCCAGGGACTAAGAAACACCGGGGAGCTGTTTTTT.

The sample holds many counts of this clonotype. A junction boundary mismatches the germline segment, possibly from a read error. The chain combines TRBV12-3 or TRBV12-4 with TRBJ2-6; unclear D gene. This CDR3 comprises 13 residues. The CDR3 protein is CASSLAGANVLTF. Here the CDR3 DNA reads TGCGCCAGCAGCTTGGCTGGGGCCAACGTCCTGACTTTC.

This clonotype has just a few counts. This sequence joins TRBV5-1 and TRBJ2-1, with TRBD2 matching over 12 bases. Germline CDR1 reads SGHRS; CDR2 reads YFSETQ. This CDR3 has 16 amino acids. The ends lost 2 bases at V and 1 base at J; junction bases unmatched: 1. CDR3 DNA: TGCGCCAGCAGCTTTACTAGCGGGGGGTCCTACAATGAGCAGTTCTTC. This translates into CASSFTSGGSYNEQFF.

This clonotype was observed a handful of times. The chain recombines TRBV7-9 with TRBJ2-1, with 10 bases that match TRBD1. The germline gives CDR1 SEHNR, CDR2 FQNEAQ (reference sequence). The CDR3 extends over 12 amino acids. With 5 bases clipped from V and 9 bases from J, the junction kept 1 base outside the gene matches. CDR3 DNA: TGTGCCAGCAGCGGACAGGGGGTTGAGCAGTTCTTC. Translation gives CASSGQGVEQFF.

V and J are TRBV7-2 and TRBJ2-1, with TRBD2 as a possible D gene (6 bases). The length of the CDR3 is 14 residues. Trimming took 5 bases from V and 0 from J, leaving 8 bases between them. Germline V lookup: CDR1 SGHTA, CDR2 FQGNSA. DNA of the CDR3: TGTGCCAGCAGCATCGGGAGCTCCTACAATGAGCAGTTCTTC. It yields the protein CASSIGSSYNEQFF.

This clonotype was counted between two and nine times. This rearrangement joins TRBV27 to TRBJ1-1, with D maybe TRBD1 (6 bases). V was pared by 2 bases and J by 7 bases, with 17 bases between. The CDR3 covers 15 residues. Germline V gives CDR1 MNHEY, CDR2 SMNVEV (reference sequence). CDR3 in amino acids: CASSLNTGTWGEAFF. Here the CDR3 DNA reads TGTGCCAGCAGTTTAAATACAGGGACCTGGGGTGAAGCTTTCTTT.

This chain connects TRBV15 to TRBJ1-4, with TRBD1 matching 8 bases. Germline CDR1 LNHNV, CDR2 YYDKDF (reference sequence). The CDR3 has 15 amino acids. V trimming: 1 base; J trimming: 2 bases; junction bases outside the gene matches: 0. DNA of the CDR3: TGTGCCACCAGCAGAGGGACAGGGACTAATGAAAAACTGTTTTTT. Amino acid sequence: CATSRGTGTNEKLFF.